Below are 5 T cell receptor beta chains sequenced from a single sample in a study of CD8+CD57+ T cells in acquired aplastic anemia. Patients included in sequencing had previously demonstrated CD8+CD57+ cell expansion by flow cytometry. The TCR beta profiling, which covered VDJ combination and CDR3 sequence, was carried out using genomic DNA as the template. TCRdb used MiXCR to reprocess the reads, holding one entry per CDR3 protein. The sample contains under 250,000 distinct CDR3 sequences, approximately 50% of which appear only once. What was sequenced was sorted CD4+, CD8+, or CD8+CD57+ T cells (not recorded which) from PBMCs. These receptors all stem from a human donor with aplastic anemia.

The chain couples TRBV10-3 to TRBJ2-3; possibly TRBD1 or TRBD2 for D (6 bases each). There are 20 residues in the CDR3. CDR1 and CDR2 (germline): ENHRY, SYGVKD. Deletions cut 6 bases from V and 1 base from J, with 29 bases between. CDR3 amino acids: CAISSDQDYRDPARTDTQYF. The DNA for the CDR3 is TGTGCCATCAGCAGCGACCAGGACTACAGGGATCCCGCCCGCACAGATACGCAGTATTTT.

In regard to this clonotype: This could be a read error, since a much larger clone is one nucleotide away. The gene calls are TRBV7-3 and TRBJ1-3, with D unresolved. Germline values: CDR1 SGHTA, CDR2 FQGTGA. The CDR3 is 16 residues long. Trimming removed 5 bases from V and 0 bases from J, with 14 bases in between. CDR3 region: CASSRPAFGSGNTIYF. CDR3 bases: TGTGCCAGCAGCCGACCGGCCTTTGGCTCTGGAAACACCATATATTTT.

Of note for this clonotype: Being one base from a much bigger clone, this may be a read error. Here the CDR3 omits its conserved ending phenylalanine or tryptophan, so a read error is the likely source. The chain carries TRBV5-8 and TRBJ1-2; D is unclear. Germline-derived CDR1 and CDR2 are SGHTS and YDEGEE. The germline V and J ends were trimmed by 4 bases and 8 bases, with 15 bases remaining between them. This CDR3 comprises 13 residues. DNA for the CDR3: TGTGCCAGCAGCATCACAAATCGGAAGGGCTACACCCTC. Protein: CASSITNRKGYTL.

There are many counts of this clonotype. This chain joins TRBV19 and TRBJ1-1, with 7 nucleotides matching TRBD1. The CDR3 covers 13 residues. J gave up 9 bases and V 1 base, and 5 bases lay outside the gene matches. In germline, CDR1 is LNHDA, CDR2 SQIVND (reference sequence). The CDR3 loop reads CASSIGQGVQAFF. CDR3 nucleotides: TGTGCCAGTAGTATAGGACAGGGAGTTCAAGCTTTCTTT.

This clonotype was counted ten times or more. The V and J genes are TRBV13 and TRBJ1-6, with unresolved D. The CDR3 has 17 amino acids. CDR1 is PRHDT, CDR2 FYEKMQ, per germline (reference sequence). The germline V and J ends were trimmed by 4 bases and 0 bases, with 13 bases remaining between them. This CDR3 is CASSWRTASSYNSPLHF. CDR3 in DNA: TGTGCCAGCAGCTGGCGGACCGCTAGCTCCTATAATTCACCCCTCCACTTT.